The clone carrying this T cell receptor (beta chain) was observed at least ten times. Its cognate antigen is unknown. These data originate in a study of T-cell reconstitution after alpha-beta-depleted transplantation in children. Using unique molecular identifiers, the investigators prepared the TCRbeta library. TCRdb re-called the PCR reads with MiXCR, one entry per CDR3 protein. The data show 250,000 or so distinct CDR3 sequences, approximately 8% seen once. Trimming shortened V by 5 bases and J by 7 bases, and 12 bases separated the two germline ends. Germline CDR1 reads DFQATT; CDR2 reads SNEGSKA (reference sequence). The CDR3 covers 12 residues. Overall study results and limits: Several hundred expanded graft clones reportedly supplied alpha-beta T cells about two months after transplant. A year post-transplant, T-cell counts and diversity derived mostly from newly produced T cells. The high TCRbeta diversity at day 60 in some patients came from surviving recipient T cells and thymic progenitors.

Source: PBMCs, mostly from graft donor cells, taken 180 days after TCRalphabeta/CD19-depleted stem cell transplant. This chain uses TRBV20-1 with TRBJ2-1; a possible D gene is TRBD1 (8 bases). The clonotype comes from a male patient between 5 and 17 years old who had a stem cell transplant for acute lymphoblastic leukemia, so the T cells may come from the graft donor. The CDR3: CSAAQGGNEQFF. The CDR3 DNA is TGCAGTGCTGCACAGGGGGGGAATGAGCAGTTCTTC.